Described below is a single T cell receptor beta chain sequence and its context. Data came from immunoSEQ multiplex PCR; TCRdb stores just in-frame clones and leaves some out. The data contain roughly 120,000 clones, 85% to 95% of them singletons. The data stem from a study of OX40 agonist ivuxolimab in advanced cancers. Study-wide context: People in dose escalation had one of these cancers: hepatocellular carcinoma, melanoma, renal cell or head and neck cancer.

There are 16 residues in the CDR3. Trimming stripped 0 bases from V and 0 bases from J, with 10 bases between. Germline V gene lookup returns CDR1 SGDLS and CDR2 YYNGEE. The sequence came from an adult with an advanced solid tumor such as melanoma, head and neck, liver or kidney cancer. The genes are TRBV9 and TRBJ1-3; D ambiguous. The source material was CD4+ or CD8+ T cells sorted from blood, sampled in a trial of the OX40 agonist ivuxolimab. The CDR3 DNA follows: TGTGCCAGCAGCGTAGCCGGCGGATACTCTGGAAACACCATATATTTT. Residues: CASSVAGGYSGNTIYF.